The next 22 T cell receptor beta chains were all read from a single sample in a study of early T cells in non-severe SARS-CoV-2 infection. TCRdb recomputed calls from the 5' RACE reads with MiXCR, one row per CDR3 protein. The profile shows fewer than 40,000 distinct CDR3 sequences, approximately 5.9% of them singletons. The source material was whole blood. The receptors come from an adult who was a healthcare worker with PCR-confirmed SARS-CoV-2 infection or an uninfected control (not recorded which).

This clonotype appeared many times. The J gene is TRBJ2-5, the V gene TRBV6-5; D is unclear. The germline V and J ends were trimmed by 6 bases and 5 bases, with 13 bases remaining between them. The CDR3 has 13 amino acids. Germline V gene lookup returns CDR1 MNHEY and CDR2 SVGAGI. CDR3 loop: CASSPRQPETQYF. In nucleotides, the CDR3 is TGTGCCAGCAGCCCAAGGCAGCCTGAGACCCAGTACTTC.

This clonotype is judged medium-sized. The rearrangement joins TRBV28 to TRBJ2-4; 8 nucleotides align to TRBD2. Germline V CDR1 and CDR2: MDHEN, SYDVKM. With V trimmed by 4 bases and J by 9 bases, 14 bases remained unmatched. The CDR3 sequence is 16 residues long. DNA for the CDR3: TGTGCCAGCAGTTCCGAGACTAGCGCCCGACGGAGCATTCAGTACTTC. Its translation: CASSSETSARRSIQYF.

This clonotype was detected ten times or more. This chain connects TRBV29-1 to TRBJ2-1; D is perhaps TRBD1 (6 bases). The CDR3 loop spans 12 amino acids. The germline V gene encodes CDR1 SQVTM and CDR2 ANQGSEA. The CDR3 DNA reads TGCACCTTCACGCCAGGGGTAAATGAGCAGTTCTTC. Translating gives CTFTPGVNEQFF.

This clonotype has a count of ten or more. This chain joins TRBV20-1 and TRBJ2-1, with D perhaps matching TRBD2 (5 bases). The CDR3 sequence is 11 residues long. Trimming pared 7 bases from V and 10 bases from J, leaving 14 bases between. The germline gives CDR1 DFQATT, CDR2 SNEGSKA (reference sequence). The CDR3 DNA sequence: TGCAGTGTGGGAATAGCGTCGGAGCAGTTCTTC. Residues: CSVGIASEQFF.

This clonotype was recorded many times. The rearrangement links TRBV5-4 to TRBJ2-2; a weak D match, TRBD2 (6 bases). Germline CDR1 is SGHNT and CDR2 is YYREEE (reference sequence). This CDR3 comprises 15 residues. V was clipped by 4 bases and J by 2 bases, with 12 bases between them. CDR3 protein: CASSLLGTNTGELFF. The CDR3 nucleotides read TGTGCCAGCAGCCTGCTCGGGACTAACACCGGGGAGCTGTTTTTT.

This clonotype has a count of ten or more. V and J are TRBV20-1 and TRBJ2-1; 9 bases map to TRBD2. V trimming: 4 bases; J trimming: 6 bases; junction bases outside the gene matches: 13. Germline V gives CDR1 DFQATT, CDR2 SNEGSKA (reference sequence). The CDR3 totals 16 residues. The CDR3 loop reads CSAMGLAGATGNEQFF. In DNA form, the CDR3 reads TGCAGTGCTATGGGGTTAGCGGGAGCGACGGGCAATGAGCAGTTCTTC.

This chain joins TRBV28 and TRBJ1-5; D not certain. Deletions cut 6 bases from V and 9 bases from J, with 21 bases between. The CDR3 consists of 15 residues. Germline V CDR1 and CDR2: MDHEN, SYDVKM. CDR3 region: CASSPVDPSFSPQHF. In DNA, the CDR3 is TGTGCCAGCAGCCCAGTTGACCCATCTTTTTCGCCCCAGCATTTT. The variable domain in full, with the rest retrieved from reference TRBV28 and TRBJ1-5, is DVKVTQSSRYLVKRTGEKVFLECVQDMDHENMFWYRQDPGLGLRLIYFSYDVKMKEKGDIPEGYSVSREKKERFSLILESASTNQTSMYLCASSPVDPSFSPQHFGDGTRLSIL.

This clonotype was picked up many times. The chain joins TRBV28 to TRBJ1-6; tentatively, D is TRBD1 (6 bases). The length of the CDR3 is 15 residues. The V gene lost 2 bases and the J gene lost 5 bases, with 10 bases spanning the gap. CDR1 and CDR2 from the germline V gene are MDHEN and SYDVKM. For the CDR3, the DNA is TGTGCCAGCAGTTTACCGCAGGGGAATAATTCACCCCTCCACTTT. Translated, it gives CASSLPQGNNSPLHF. The variable domain in full, completed from reference TRBV28 and TRBJ1-6, reads DVKVTQSSRYLVKRTGEKVFLECVQDMDHENMFWYRQDPGLGLRLIYFSYDVKMKEKGDIPEGYSVSREKKERFSLILESASTNQTSMYLCASSLPQGNNSPLHFGNGTRLTVT.

V is TRBV5-1 and J is TRBJ2-7, with TRBD1 as a possible D gene (6 bases). Germline V lookup: CDR1 SGHRS, CDR2 YFSETQ. Between the trimmed V and J ends, which lost 4 bases and 2 bases, there was a span of 10 bases. The CDR3 spans 13 residues. CDR3 DNA: TGCGCCAGCAGCCCCCGGGACACCTACGAGCAGTACTTC. Encoded protein: CASSPRDTYEQYF.

The chain carries TRBV7-9 and TRBJ2-1; perhaps D is TRBD1 or TRBD2 (5 bases each). The V gene's germline CDR1 is SEHNR and CDR2 FQNEAQ (reference sequence). Trimming took off 5 bases at V and 6 bases at J, with 11 bases between the two ends. The CDR3 length is 13 residues. The CDR3 DNA follows: TGTGCCAGCAGCAACCGGGGCCTCAATGAGCAGTTCTTC. Its protein is CASSNRGLNEQFF.

The chain recombines TRBV3-1 with TRBJ2-1; 14 bases are shared with TRBD2. Trimming took 2 bases from V and 7 from J; bases not matched to a gene: 7. The CDR3 is 17 amino acids. Germline CDR1 reads LGHDT; CDR2 reads YNNKEL (reference sequence). The CDR3 reads CASSQKGTSGSRNEQFF. Written as DNA, the CDR3 is TGTGCCAGCAGCCAAAAGGGGACTAGCGGGAGCCGGAATGAGCAGTTCTTC.

This clonotype occurred many times. The V gene is TRBV10-1, the J gene TRBJ2-3; TRBD2 matches at 12 bases. Per the germline V gene, CDR1 is WNHNN and CDR2 is SYGVQD (reference sequence). The CDR3 totals 19 residues. Here the CDR3 DNA reads TGCGGAGCCTACGAATGGAGCCATGGACTAGCGGGGCCGCCGGATACGCAGTATTTT. It encodes CGAYEWSHGLAGPPDTQYF.

This clonotype was detected ten times or more. This sequence joins TRBV28 and TRBJ1-5; the D is unclear. There are 17 residues in the CDR3. The V end was cut by 5 bases, the J end by 3 bases, with 20 bases between. Germline V gene sequence: CDR1 MDHEN, CDR2 SYDVKM. The chain's CDR3 is CASSPPEGTLHNQPQHF. CDR3 nucleotides: TGTGCCAGCAGTCCCCCCGAGGGCACTCTTCACAATCAGCCCCAGCATTTT.

This clonotype was counted many times. In nucleotides, the CDR3 is TGTGCCAGCAGCTTAATGCGACTAGCGGGATACGAGCAGTACTTC. Protein product: CASSLMRLAGYEQYF. The gene calls are TRBV11-2 and TRBJ2-7, with 11 nucleotides matching TRBD2. Germline lookup yields CDR1 SGHAT and CDR2 FQNNGV. V dropped 2 bases and J dropped 4; count of bases not matched to a gene: 4. The CDR3 spans 15 residues.

This clonotype was detected many times. The chain employs TRBV7-6 and TRBJ1-1; D gene unclear. The ends were cut back, 2 bases at V and 5 bases at J, with 12 bases in the middle. The CDR3 contains 14 residues. Germline V gene sequence: CDR1 SGHVS, CDR2 FNYEAQ. CDR3 protein: CASSLLKGGTEAFF. The DNA of the CDR3 is TGTGCCAGCAGCTTATTGAAGGGCGGGACTGAAGCTTTCTTT.

This clonotype was counted ten times or more. The gene calls are TRBV7-2 and TRBJ2-2; D gene ambiguous. Trimming took off 1 base at V and 5 bases at J, with 17 bases between the two ends. From germline, CDR1 is SGHTA and CDR2 FQGNSA. The CDR3 has 17 amino acids. The CDR3 protein is CASSLEGPDLGTGELFF. In DNA form, the CDR3 reads TGTGCCAGCAGCTTAGAAGGGCCGGACCTGGGGACCGGGGAGCTGTTTTTT. Based on the CDR3 plus reference TRBV7-2 and TRBJ2-2, the full variable domain is GAGVSQSPSNKVTEKGKDVELRCDPISGHTALYWYRQSLGQGLEFLIYFQGNSAPDKSGLPSDRFSAERTGGSVSTLTIQRTQQEDSAVYLCASSLEGPDLGTGELFFGEGSRLTVL.

The CDR3 sequence is CASSVGLAGTSDTQYF. The CDR3 nucleotides read TGTGCCAGCAGCGTAGGGCTAGCGGGAACCTCAGATACGCAGTATTTT. The chain is built from TRBV9 and TRBJ2-3; 9 nucleotides line up with TRBD2. The V segment lost 0 bases and the J segment 4 bases; nucleotides outside the gene matches: 6. The length of the CDR3 is 16 residues. Germline-derived CDR1 and CDR2 are SGDLS and YYNGEE. Supplemented by reference TRBV9 and TRBJ2-3, the full variable domain reads DSGVTQTPKHLITATGQRVTLRCSPRSGDLSVYWYQQSLDQGLQFLIQYYNGEERAKGNILERFSAQQFPDLHSELNLSSLELGDSALYFCASSVGLAGTSDTQYFGPGTRLTVL.

This clonotype was observed at least ten times. The chain recombines TRBV6-5 with TRBJ2-3; 9 bases map to TRBD1. This CDR3 is 15 amino acids long. Germline lookup yields CDR1 MNHEY and CDR2 SVGAGI. V shed 4 bases, J shed 6 bases, and the junction held 8 bases outside the gene matches. Here the CDR3 reads CASSSRDRAGDTQYF. The CDR3, as DNA: TGTGCCAGCAGTTCCCGGGACAGGGCAGGGGATACGCAGTATTTT.

V gene TRBV5-1 combines with J gene TRBJ2-1; 7 bases are a match to TRBD1. The CDR3 consists of 18 residues. Germline V gene sequence: CDR1 SGHRS, CDR2 YFSETQ. J was trimmed by 4 bases and V by 3 bases; bases with no gene match: 16. CDR3 protein: CASSSNLPGQQLYNEQFF. The CDR3 DNA is TGCGCCAGCAGCTCAAACTTACCGGGACAGCAGTTATACAATGAGCAGTTCTTC.

This clonotype was recorded many times. The V call is TRBV7-9, the J call TRBJ1-5; 10 positions match TRBD1. V was pared by 4 bases and J by 5 bases, with 5 bases of the junction left unmatched. Germline-derived CDR1 and CDR2 are SEHNR and FQNEAQ (reference sequence). CDR3 size: 15 residues. CDR3 sequence (DNA): TGTGCCAGCAGCTCCGGGACAGGGGTTTATCAGCCCCAGCATTTT. Translating gives CASSSGTGVYQPQHF.

This clonotype was seen at least ten times. The chain recombines TRBV29-1 with TRBJ2-1; 8 bases fit TRBD1. The trim removed 1 base at V and 7 bases at J, leaving 12 bases unmatched. This CDR3 spans 16 amino acids. The germline gives CDR1 SQVTM, CDR2 ANQGSEA. Here the CDR3 reads CSVEGLGTGNINEQFF. CDR3 bases: TGCAGCGTTGAAGGACTGGGGACAGGTAATATTAATGAGCAGTTCTTC.

This clonotype was detected ten times or more. The chain links TRBV4-1 to TRBJ2-7; D is unclear. This CDR3 is 13 amino acids long. V lost 4 bases, J lost 1 base, and 8 bases lay in between. Germline V lookup: CDR1 MGHRA, CDR2 YSYEKL. CDR3 protein: CASSPTLSYEQYF. For the CDR3, the DNA is TGCGCCAGCAGCCCGACACTGTCCTACGAGCAGTACTTC.